The 13 T cell receptor beta chains below were found in one sample sequenced in a study of T cells expressing NK-cell markers (dated by TCRdb to between 2020 and 2021). Libraries came from 5' RACE. The sequencer was an Illumina HiSeq 2000. The reads were reprocessed in TCRdb, with one entry per CDR3 protein sequence and no accompanying DNA. The sample's own table lists hundreds of thousands of distinct CDR3 sequences. The ten largest make up around 5.2% of the sample. The sample consisted of blood T cells: a sorted CD56 or NKG2C T cell subset, CD4+ or CD8+ T cells, or bulk PBMC T cells (not recorded which). These receptors were collected from a man aged 18 to 70 in good health.

The chain employs TRBV5-6 and TRBJ2-1; the D call of TRBD1 rests on TCRdb alone, since no DNA is present to check it. This CDR3 is built from 15 residues. Looked up from germline, CDR1 is SGHDT and CDR2 is YYEEEE. The CDR3 sequence: CASSGKGGLNNEQFF.

This chain joins TRBV7-9 and TRBJ2-2; the TCRdb call, TRBD1, lacks DNA for checking. CDR3 length: 14 amino acids. Germline V gene sequence: CDR1 SEHNR, CDR2 FQNEAQ (reference sequence). CDR3 region: CASSRGQATGELFF.

The gene calls are TRBV7-2 and TRBJ2-7; TCRdb's D gene call, TRBD2, goes unchecked for lack of DNA. Germline CDR1 and CDR2: SGHTA and FQGNSA. This CDR3 comprises 17 residues. CDR3 sequence reads: CASSGRTSGGPTYEQYF.

The chain has TRBV2 and TRBJ1-2; TCRdb proposes TRBD1, but this gene call is untestable without DNA. Germline lookup yields CDR1 SNHLY and CDR2 FYNNEI. The CDR3 contains 12 residues. The CDR3 sequence: CASLSRDAGYTF.

The rearrangement links TRBV4-2 to TRBJ2-1; absent DNA, TCRdb's TRBD1 call cannot be checked. The CDR3 spans 18 residues. CDR1 and CDR2 from the germline V gene are LGHNA and YNFKEQ. CDR3 in amino acids: CASSKLSEGGGSRNEQFF.

The chain combines TRBV20-1 with TRBJ2-1; TCRdb outputs TRBD2, but without DNA this stays unchecked. Germline loops: CDR1 DFQATT, CDR2 SNEGSKA (reference sequence). The CDR3 contains 15 residues. The CDR3 spells CSAGLAGGPYNEQFF.

The V gene is TRBV5-1, the J gene TRBJ2-2; TCRdb picks TRBD1, but there is no DNA to check that call. The CDR3 totals 17 residues. Germline CDR1 reads SGHRS; CDR2 reads YFSETQ. The CDR3 spells CASSLVAGLGHTGELFF.

This chain uses TRBV29-1 with TRBJ2-7; TCRdb's assignment of TRBD1 cannot be checked, as there is no DNA. The CDR3 has 14 amino acids. Germline CDR1 reads SQVTM; CDR2 reads ANQGSEA. The CDR3 spells CSVVTGQGQYEQYF.

This chain joins TRBV12-3 or TRBV12-4 and TRBJ2-1; as DNA is missing, the TRBD1 call by TCRdb cannot be tested. This CDR3 region has 20 residues. CDR3 amino acids: CASSRNRVSEERISYNEQFF.

This rearrangement joins TRBV7-6 to TRBJ2-5; lacking DNA, the TRBD1 call made by TCRdb goes unchecked. The CDR3 runs to 13 residues. The germline V gene has CDR1 SGHVS and CDR2 FNYEAQ. The CDR3 sequence: CASRRWGEETQYF.

The chain joins TRBV20-1 to TRBJ2-7; without DNA, the TCRdb call of TRBD1 cannot be checked. The CDR3 has 15 amino acids. The germline CDR1 and CDR2 sequences are DFQATT and SNEGSKA (reference sequence). The CDR3 is CSAQPGQGRFYEQYF.

The chain recombines TRBV5-1 with TRBJ2-2. Germline V gene data show CDR1 as SGHRS and CDR2 as YFSETQ. CDR3 length equals 15 residues. CDR3 in amino acids: CASSYVGANTGELFF.

The chain joins TRBV18 to TRBJ1-1; TCRdb picks TRBD1, but there is no DNA to check that call. The germline gives CDR1 KGHSH, CDR2 LQKENI. The CDR3 totals 17 residues. CDR3 loop: CASSPGQGGLSWTEAFF.